One sample yielded the 7 T cell receptor beta chains listed below, sequenced in a study of blood T cell repertoires in COVID-19. Sequencing used immunoSEQ multiplex PCR; TCRdb keeps in-frame clones, though not all of them. The sample shows nearly 50,000 clones, about 83% of them seen only once. The sequencing sample was made of peripheral blood. The origin of the receptors is a woman in her sixties or seventies with acute or convalescent COVID-19.

The chain has TRBV7-9 and TRBJ2-2, with a possible D match to TRBD2 (5 bases). The V gene lost 5 bases and the J gene lost 3 bases, with 16 bases spanning the gap. The CDR3 totals 16 residues. CDR1 and CDR2 from the germline V gene are SEHNR and FQNEAQ (reference sequence). CDR3 in amino acids: CASSPLFERDTGELFF. CDR3 in DNA: TGTGCCAGCAGCCCACTTTTTGAGAGGGACACCGGGGAGCTGTTTTTT. Using reference TRBV7-9 and TRBJ2-2 for the parts outside the CDR3, the full variable domain is DTGVSQNPRHKITKRGQNVTFRCDPISEHNRLYWYRQTLGQGPEFLTYFQNEAQLEKSRLLSDRFSAERPKGSFSTLEIQRTEQGDSAMYLCASSPLFERDTGELFFGEGSRLTVL.

This chain uses TRBV6-1 with TRBJ1-1; no clear D. Germline V gene data show CDR1 as MNHNS and CDR2 as SASEGT. V lost 4 bases and J lost 7, with 10 bases in between. The CDR3 runs to 12 residues. CDR3 bases: TGTGCCAGCAGTGGAGCTGTAGTTGAAGCTTTCTTT. It is translated as CASSGAVVEAFF.

This clone was observed a few times. The chain couples TRBV7-3 to TRBJ2-1; D ambiguous. Per the germline V gene, CDR1 is SGHTA and CDR2 is FQGTGA. Trimming stripped 6 bases from V and 0 bases from J, with 12 bases between. CDR3 length equals 15 residues. The CDR3 here is CASSTTMSSYNEQFF. The CDR3 coding sequence is TGTGCCAGCAGTACTACTATGAGCTCCTACAATGAGCAGTTCTTC.

The chain combines TRBV5-4 with TRBJ2-5; D is undetermined. In germline, CDR1 is SGHNT, CDR2 YYREEE (reference sequence). Trimming took off 1 base at V and 5 bases at J, with 9 bases between the two ends. CDR3 length: 13 residues. Here the CDR3 reads CASSLRDSETQYF. The CDR3 DNA is TGTGCCAGCAGCTTGCGAGATTCGGAGACCCAGTACTTC.

The chain recombines TRBV29-1 with TRBJ1-2; unclear D gene. From germline, CDR1 is SQVTM and CDR2 ANQGSEA. Trimming cost V 7 bases and J 0 bases, with 6 bases left between them. The CDR3 length is 11 residues. The CDR3 sequence is CSASANYGYTF. The CDR3 nucleotides are TGCAGCGCTTCAGCTAACTATGGCTACACCTTC. The entire variable domain, with the rest obtained from reference TRBV29-1 and TRBJ1-2, is as follows: SAVISQKPSRDICQRGTSLTIQCQVDSQVTMMFWYRQQPGQSLTLIATANQGSEATYESGFVIDKFPISRPNLTFSTLTVSNMSPEDSSIYLCSASANYGYTFGSGTRLTVV.

The chain combines TRBV6-5 with TRBJ1-1, with unresolved D. V was trimmed by 5 bases and J by 0 bases, leaving 7 bases between them. Germline CDR1 MNHEY, CDR2 SVGAGI. CDR3 length: 13 amino acids. As DNA, the CDR3 is TGTGCCAGCAGTATTAGATTGAACACTGAAGCTTTCTTT. Protein sequence: CASSIRLNTEAFF.

Judged by abundance, this clone is medium-sized. The chain couples TRBV5-1 to TRBJ1-1; D not certain. CDR3 size: 14 residues. CDR1 SGHRS and CDR2 YFSETQ come from the germline V gene. V lost 2 bases and J lost 6, with 14 bases in between. This chain's CDR3 is CASSLQIGSPEAFF. CDR3 in DNA: TGCGCCAGCAGCTTACAGATTGGAAGCCCTGAAGCTTTCTTT.